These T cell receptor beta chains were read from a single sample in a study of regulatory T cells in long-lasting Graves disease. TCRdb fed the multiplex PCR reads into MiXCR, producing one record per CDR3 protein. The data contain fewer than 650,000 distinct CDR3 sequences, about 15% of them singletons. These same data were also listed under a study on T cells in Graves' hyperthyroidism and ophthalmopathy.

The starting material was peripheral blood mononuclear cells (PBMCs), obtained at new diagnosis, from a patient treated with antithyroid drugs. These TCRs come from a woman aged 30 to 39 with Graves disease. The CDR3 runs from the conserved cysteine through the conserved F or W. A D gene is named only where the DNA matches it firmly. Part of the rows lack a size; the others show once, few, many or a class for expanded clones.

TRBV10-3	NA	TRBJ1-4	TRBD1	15	TGTGCCACCCGGGGCATAGGGACAGTTAATGAAAAACTGTTTTTT	CATRGIGTVNEKLFF
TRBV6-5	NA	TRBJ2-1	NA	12	TGTGCCAGCAGTTACTCGGGTATTGTTCTGCTCTTC	CASSYSGIVLLF
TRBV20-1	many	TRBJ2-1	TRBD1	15	TGCAGTGCTAGGGCCCGGGACAGGCAATACAATGAGCAGTTCTTC	CSARARDRQYNEQFF
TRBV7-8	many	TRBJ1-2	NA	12	TGTGCCAGCCACCCTAGGGGCGGAGGCTACACCTTC	CASHPRGGGYTF
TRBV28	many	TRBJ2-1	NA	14	TGTGCCAGCAGCCAACTCGCGCTAGTCCGGGCTGAGGTCTTC	CASSQLALVRAEVF
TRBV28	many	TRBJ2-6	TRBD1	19	TGTGCCAGCAGTTACCAAAGGACAGGCCTACCTTCTGGGGCCAACGTCCTGACTTTC	CASSYQRTGLPSGANVLTF
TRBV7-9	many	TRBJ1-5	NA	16	TGTGCCAGCAGCTTAGTCGGGGGCCTTAGCAATCAGCCCCAGCATTTT	CASSLVGGLSNQPQHF
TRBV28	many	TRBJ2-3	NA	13	TGTGCCAGCAGTTTCCAAACGGGAGATACGCAGTATTTT	CASSFQTGDTQYF
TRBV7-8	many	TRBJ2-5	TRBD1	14	TGTGCCAGCAGCTTCGGGACAGGGGCTGAGACCCAGTACTTC	CASSFGTGAETQYF
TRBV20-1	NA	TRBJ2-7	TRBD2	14	TGCAGTGCTAGTGGACTAGCGGAATACTACGAGCAGTACTTC	CSASGLAEYYEQYF
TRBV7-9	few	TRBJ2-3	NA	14	TGTGCCAGCAGCTTAAAGTGGGGCACAGATACGCAGTATTTT	CASSLKWGTDTQYF
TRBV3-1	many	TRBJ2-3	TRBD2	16	TGTGCCAGCAGCCGCACCGGGACTAGCGGGAGGCATACGCAGTATTTT	CASSRTGTSGRHTQYF
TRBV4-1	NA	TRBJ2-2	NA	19	TGCGCCAGCAGCCAAGATAGGTGGGCAGGGGAGCTGAACACCGGGGAGCTGTTTTTT	CASSQDRWAGELNTGELFF
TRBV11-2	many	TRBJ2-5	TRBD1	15	TGTGCCAGCAGCTTAGACAGGGGGCAGGTGGAGACCCAGTACTTC	CASSLDRGQVETQYF
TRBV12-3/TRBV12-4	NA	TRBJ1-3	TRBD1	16	TGTGCCAGCAGCATGACAGGGGGGTCCTCTGGAAACACCATATATTTT	CASSMTGGSSGNTIYF
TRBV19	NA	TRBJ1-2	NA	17	TGTGCCAGCAGGGCGATTTCCAGGGGAGAGTTTGGCTATGGCTACACCTTC	CASRAISRGEFGYGYTF
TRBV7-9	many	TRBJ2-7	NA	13	TGTGCCAGCAGCTTACGACCCGCCGGCGAGCAGTACTTC	CASSLRPAGEQYF
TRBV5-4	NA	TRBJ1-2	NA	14	TGTGCCAGCAGCTTTAGGTTTGAGGACCATGGCTACACCTTC	CASSFRFEDHGYTF
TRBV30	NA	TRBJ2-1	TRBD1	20	TGTGCCTGGAGCCTTTTTACCTCCGGGACAGGGGGCTGGTTCCACAATGAGCAGTTCTTC	CAWSLFTSGTGGWFHNEQFF
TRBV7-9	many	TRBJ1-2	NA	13	TGTGCCGCCGCGAAGGGGGATGGCTATGGCTACACCTTC	CAAAKGDGYGYTF
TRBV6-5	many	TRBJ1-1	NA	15	TGTGCCAGCAGTTACCCCCCCGGACTTAACACTGAAGCTTTCTTT	CASSYPPGLNTEAFF
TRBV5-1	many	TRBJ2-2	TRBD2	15	TGCGCCAGCAGCACTAGCGGGGGTAGCACCGGGGAGCTGTTTTTT	CASSTSGGSTGELFF
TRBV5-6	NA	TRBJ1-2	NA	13	TGTGCCAGCAGACCGCAGGATCTCTATGGCTACACCTTC	CASRPQDLYGYTF
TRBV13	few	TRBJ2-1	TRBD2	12	TGTGCCAGCAGCCAAAGACTAGCGGGAGTGTTCTTC	CASSQRLAGVFF
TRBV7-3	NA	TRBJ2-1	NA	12	TGTGCCAGCAGCTTAACTGGCAGCCCCCGGTTCTTC	CASSLTGSPRFF
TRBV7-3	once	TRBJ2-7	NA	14	TGTGCCAGCAGCTTAACGGGGGGGGCGGGCGAGCAGTACTTC	CASSLTGGAGEQYF
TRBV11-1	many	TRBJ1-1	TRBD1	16	TGTGCCAGCAGCTTAAGGCCAGGGGGATCGAACACTGAAGCTTTCTTT	CASSLRPGGSNTEAFF
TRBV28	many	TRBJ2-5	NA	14	TGTGCCAGCAGTTTATCGGGGACCCAAGAGACCCAGTACTTC	CASSLSGTQETQYF
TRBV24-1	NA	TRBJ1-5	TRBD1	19	TGTGCCACCAGTAGCCCCGGGACAGGGAGACCGGGTAGCAATCAGCCCCAGCATTTT	CATSSPGTGRPGSNQPQHF
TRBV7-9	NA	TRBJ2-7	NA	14	TGTGCCAGCAGCTTAAGGGCAGATACCTACGAGCAGTACTTC	CASSLRADTYEQYF
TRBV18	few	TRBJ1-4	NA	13	TGTGCCAGCTCACCGGGATCTAATGAAAAACTGTTTTTT	CASSPGSNEKLFF
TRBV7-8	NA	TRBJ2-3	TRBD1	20	TGTGCCAGCAGCGTAGACGGGACAGGGGTACTAGCGGAGACCACAGATACGCAGTATTTT	CASSVDGTGVLAETTDTQYF
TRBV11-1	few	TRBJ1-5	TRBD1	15	TGTGCCAGCAGCTTGGGACAGGGATTGAGACAGCCCCAGCATTTT	CASSLGQGLRQPQHF